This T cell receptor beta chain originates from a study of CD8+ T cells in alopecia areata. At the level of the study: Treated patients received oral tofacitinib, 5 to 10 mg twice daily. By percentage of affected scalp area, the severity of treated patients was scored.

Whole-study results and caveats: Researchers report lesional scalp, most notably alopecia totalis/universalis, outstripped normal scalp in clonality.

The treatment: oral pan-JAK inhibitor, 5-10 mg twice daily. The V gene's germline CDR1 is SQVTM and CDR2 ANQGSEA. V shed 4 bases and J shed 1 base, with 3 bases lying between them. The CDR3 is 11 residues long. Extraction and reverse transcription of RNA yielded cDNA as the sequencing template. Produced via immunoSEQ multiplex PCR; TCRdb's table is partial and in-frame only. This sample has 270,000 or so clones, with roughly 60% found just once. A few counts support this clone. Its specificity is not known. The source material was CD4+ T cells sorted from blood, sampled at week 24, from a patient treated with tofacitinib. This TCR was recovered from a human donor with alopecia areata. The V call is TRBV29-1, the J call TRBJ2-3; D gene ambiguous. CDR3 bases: TGCAGCGTTGGTGGCACAGATACGCAGTATTTT. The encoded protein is CSVGGTDTQYF.